This TCR beta chain came from a study of CD8 T cells in Susac syndrome. Germline-derived CDR1 and CDR2 are WSHSY and SAAADI. V was clipped by 7 bases and J by 5 bases, with 14 bases between them. This CDR3 is built from 13 residues. An input of about 0.45 to 1 ug of RNA was subjected to reverse transcription using random hexamers. TCRdb called the immunoSEQ multiplex PCR reads again in MiXCR, with one record for every CDR3 protein. The table lists more than 80,000 distinct CDR3 sequences, 94% of them singletons. Sequences were obtained from CD8+ T cells from PBMCs. This clonotype originated in a human donor with Susac syndrome. The chain recombines TRBV10-2 with TRBJ2-5; maybe TRBD2 (5 bases). The CDR3: CASTADPGETQYF. In DNA form, the CDR3 reads TGCGCCAGCACCGCCGACCCGGGGGAGACCCAGTACTTC.